This T cell receptor (beta chain) was observed in a study of cytomegalovirus exposure and HLA in healthy donors. The PCR had 60 Vbeta and 13 Jbeta primers. Authors' processing steps: Roughly 80 million unique TCR beta chains, about 12 million shared, were counted in a later analysis. Only in-frame clones appear in the TCRdb table, and some are missing; sequencing was by immunoSEQ multiplex PCR. V, J and clone size are taken as reported in that table, and D and trimming were inferred from the DNA itself. Here the sample spans roughly 150,000 clones, approximately 80% being singletons. Study results and limitations: Sequencing depth across donors, presence/absence analyses assumed, was roughly uniform. Later work associated 16,951 TCR beta sequences with HLA alleles at 0.05 false discovery rate.

The CDR3 runs to 13 residues. Trimming removed 7 bases from V and 6 bases from J, with 15 bases in between. Germline CDR1 reads SGHTA; CDR2 reads FQGNSA. Concerning this clone: What it binds is not known.

The sequence came from a male donor in good health and CMV-seronegative. The chain employs TRBV7-2 and TRBJ1-1; no definite D call. Material for sequencing was PBMCs. The CDR3 nucleotides read TGTGCCAGCACCCAAAATCGAGGCGCTGAAGCTTTCTTT. Translating gives CASTQNRGAEAFF.